The present TCR beta chain was sequenced within a study of identical twins. Study-wide points: Invariant T cells like MAIT and iNKT could partly confound the zero-insertion analyses.

This clonotype was found many times. Its antigen is undetermined. TCRdb reprocessed the 5' RACE reads with MiXCR, giving one entry per CDR3 protein. The repertoire includes 650,000 to 800,000 distinct CDR3 sequences, under 9% of them detected once, and approximately 0.94% sits in the top ten. After removal of 6 bases from V and 4 bases from J, the junction contained 4 bases not matched to a gene. The CDR3 has 15 residues. These data also featured in a second study, about yellow fever vaccine responses in identical twins.

The clonotype originates from a woman aged 18 to 35 in good health. The sequenced sample was PBMCs. The V gene is TRBV12-3 or TRBV12-4, the J gene TRBJ1-5; 12 positions match TRBD1. The CDR3 is CASRGTGGANQPQHF. The CDR3, as DNA: TGTGCCAGCAGAGGGACAGGGGGCGCGAATCAGCCCCAGCATTTT.